The 7 T cell receptor beta chains presented below share a single source sample, sequenced in a study of tumor-infiltrating lymphocytes in localized non-small cell lung cancer. The assay was immunoSEQ multiplex PCR, and TCRdb's table has in-frame clones only and misses some. The data show 21,000 or so clones, with 60% to 80% seen just once and 3% to 3.5% held by the top ten. The sample consisted of lung tumor tissue. All receptors come from a human donor with non-small cell lung cancer.

The J gene is TRBJ2-7, the V gene TRBV6-5; weak D call: TRBD1 (6 bases). CDR3 length: 15 residues. Trimming cost V 10 bases and J 3 bases, with 22 bases left between them. CDR1 and CDR2 (germline): MNHEY, SVGAGI. The DNA of the CDR3 is TGTGCCACTCTCCCCTTTCAGGGGATCAGCTACGAGCAGTACTTC. Its translation is CATLPFQGISYEQYF.

This clone showed up just once. V is TRBV11-2 and J is TRBJ2-1, with 9 bases matching TRBD1. The CDR3 is 15 amino acids. Germline loops: CDR1 SGHAT, CDR2 FQNNGV. Trimming at V came to 5 bases and at J to 6 bases, leaving 8 bases not matched to a gene. The DNA for the CDR3 is TGTGCCAGCAGCCAAATACAGGGGGCGGGCAATGAGCAGTTCTTC. The encoded protein is CASSQIQGAGNEQFF. The entire variable domain, with the rest obtained from reference TRBV11-2 and TRBJ2-1, is as follows: EAGVAQSPRYKIIEKRQSVAFWCNPISGHATLYWYQQILGQGPKLLIQFQNNGVVDDSQLPKDRFSAERLKGVDSTLKIQPAKLEDSAVYLCASSQIQGAGNEQFFGPGTRLTVL.

The genes are TRBV5-1 and TRBJ2-5, with D hard to call. Germline CDR1 SGHRS, CDR2 YFSETQ. This CDR3 has 12 residues. V lost 5 bases and J 4 bases, leaving 9 bases between the germline ends. The CDR3 DNA reads TGCGCCAGCAGAGTGGGAACAGAGACCCAGTACTTC. Protein product: CASRVGTETQYF.

This clone was seen a handful of times. The chain uses TRBV28 and TRBJ1-2; 8 nucleotides match TRBD1. Germline CDR1 is MDHEN and CDR2 is SYDVKM. Trimming cost V 5 bases and J 11 bases; bases outside gene matches: 10. The CDR3 loop spans 13 amino acids. The CDR3 nucleotides are TGTGCCAGCAGTGCAGGGGGCTCCCCACGTTACACCTTC. Translation: CASSAGGSPRYTF.

V gene TRBV5-6 combines with J gene TRBJ1-2, with D perhaps matching TRBD1 (5 bases). Between the trimmed V and J ends, which lost 3 bases and 0 bases, there was a span of 15 bases. The CDR3 runs to 16 residues. The germline V gene has CDR1 SGHDT and CDR2 YYEEEE. CDR3 sequence reads: CASSWRDRGSNYGYTF. DNA of the CDR3: TGTGCCAGCAGCTGGAGGGACCGAGGCTCTAACTATGGCTACACCTTC.

J is TRBJ1-1 and V is TRBV28; a possible D gene is TRBD1 (5 bases). The CDR3 totals 13 residues. Trimming pared 7 bases from V and 5 bases from J, leaving 14 bases between. The germline V gene has CDR1 MDHEN and CDR2 SYDVKM. The CDR3 loop reads CASKGAGITEAFF. The CDR3 DNA reads TGTGCCAGCAAAGGGGCAGGTATTACTGAAGCTTTCTTT.

The V and J genes are TRBV7-8 and TRBJ2-1; 7 bases map to TRBD2. The germline CDR1 and CDR2 sequences are SGHVS and FQNEAQ. The ends lost 3 bases at V and 1 base at J; junction bases unmatched: 0. The CDR3 is made up of 14 amino acids. The CDR3 DNA sequence: TGTGCCAGCAGCTTCGGGGGGTCCTACAATGAGCAGTTCTTC. This translates into CASSFGGSYNEQFF.